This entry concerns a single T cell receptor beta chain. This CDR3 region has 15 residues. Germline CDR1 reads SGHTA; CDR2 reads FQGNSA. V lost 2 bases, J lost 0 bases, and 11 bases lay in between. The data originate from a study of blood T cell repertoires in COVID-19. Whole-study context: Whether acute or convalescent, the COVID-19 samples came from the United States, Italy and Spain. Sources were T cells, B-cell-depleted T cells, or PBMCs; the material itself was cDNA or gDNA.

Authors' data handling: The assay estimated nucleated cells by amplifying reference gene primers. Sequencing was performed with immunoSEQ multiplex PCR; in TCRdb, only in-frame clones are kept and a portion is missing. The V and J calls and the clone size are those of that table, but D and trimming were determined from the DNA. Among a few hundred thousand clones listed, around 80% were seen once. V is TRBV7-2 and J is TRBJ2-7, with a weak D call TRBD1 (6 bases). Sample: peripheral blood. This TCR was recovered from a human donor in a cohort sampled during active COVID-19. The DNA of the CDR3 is TGTGCCAGCAGCTTAAACAGGGAAAGCTCCTACGAGCAGTACTTC. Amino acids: CASSLNRESSYEQYF.